A single sample gave rise to the 16 T cell receptor beta chains below, sequenced in a study of tumor and adjacent non-tumor tissue in lung cancer. TCRbeta libraries were built with three rounds of nested PCR, modified from ARM-PCR. TCRdb used MiXCR to reprocess the multiplex PCR reads, holding one entry per CDR3 protein. The sample has 100,000 to 150,000 distinct CDR3 sequences; roughly 67% are singletons. RNA was extracted from bulk tissue without any cell sorting. Sequencing used lung tumor tissue. These receptor sequences come from a man aged 25-40 years with non-small cell lung cancer.

This clonotype was seen only a few times. Given a much more abundant clone one base away, this may be a read error. J is TRBJ2-1 and V is TRBV5-1, with D unclear. The CDR3 consists of 14 residues. CDR1 and CDR2 from the germline V gene are SGHRS and YFSETQ. V lost 4 bases, J lost 0 bases, and 8 bases lay in between. The CDR3 DNA is TGCGCCAGCAGCATGGCCAGCTCCTACAATGAGCAGTTCTTC. It is translated as CASSMASSYNEQFF.

V and J are TRBV11-1 and TRBJ2-1, with a tentative D call TRBD1 (5 bases). From germline, CDR1 is SGHAT and CDR2 FQDESV (reference sequence). Trimming shortened V by 8 bases and J by 16 bases, and 24 bases separated the two germline ends. This CDR3 region has 13 residues. Here the CDR3 reads CASRQTAPNDQFF. The CDR3 region has the DNA TGTGCCAGCCGACAGACAGCCCCCAATGACCAATTCTTC.

The chain has TRBV20-1 and TRBJ2-1, with 11 positions matching TRBD1. V was clipped by 1 base and J by 1 base; unmatched bases: 6. Germline V lookup: CDR1 DFQATT, CDR2 SNEGSKA (reference sequence). CDR3 length: 17 amino acids. The CDR3 coding sequence is TGCAGTGCTAGAGGTGGGGGACAGGGGGGATCCTACAATGAGCAGTTCTTC. Translating it yields CSARGGGQGGSYNEQFF.

This clonotype was detected only a few times. The chain recombines TRBV6-2 or TRBV6-3 with TRBJ1-1; D is undetermined. This CDR3 has 13 residues. The germline V gene encodes CDR1 MNHEY and CDR2 SVGEGT. The V gene lost 6 bases and the J gene lost 3 bases, with 11 bases spanning the gap. DNA of the CDR3: TGTGCCAGCAGCCACGGGTCGGACACTGAAGCTTTCTTT. This translates into CASSHGSDTEAFF.

This clonotype was observed at least ten times. The chain carries TRBV20-1 and TRBJ2-3; 11 bases align to TRBD2. Germline V CDR1 and CDR2: DFQATT, SNEGSKA (reference sequence). The CDR3 runs 15 residues. V shed 4 bases and J 2 bases; nucleotides not matched to a gene: 5. The CDR3 loop is CSATGTSGHTDTQYF. The CDR3 DNA is TGCAGTGCTACAGGGACTAGCGGACACACAGATACGCAGTATTTT.

For this clonotype: The conserved phenylalanine or tryptophan is not found at the CDR3 terminus, so this likely reflects a read error. V and J are TRBV5-5 and TRBJ2-7, with 9 bases aligning to TRBD2. Germline values: CDR1 SGHKS, CDR2 YYEKEE (reference sequence). This CDR3 has 15 residues. The CDR3 is CASSLDAGGLYVQYS. CDR3 bases: TGTGCCAGCAGCTTGGACGCGGGGGGGCTCTACGTGCAGTACTCC.

The genes are TRBV11-2 and TRBJ1-1, with a weak D call TRBD1 (6 bases). This CDR3 comprises 17 residues. V was pared by 5 bases and J by 1 base, with 20 bases between. Germline loops: CDR1 SGHAT, CDR2 FQNNGV. CDR3 sequence (DNA): TGTGCCAGCAGCCCGTGCAGGGGAACGATTCGGAACACTGAAGCTTTCTTT. Residues: CASSPCRGTIRNTEAFF.

With respect to this clonotype: The conserved closing phenylalanine or tryptophan is absent in this CDR3, likely reflecting a read error. The J gene is TRBJ2-5, the V gene TRBV20-1; possibly TRBD2 for D (6 bases). CDR3 size: 13 residues. Trimming left V 1 base short and J 8 bases short, with 14 bases between. CDR1 and CDR2 (germline): DFQATT, SNEGSKA (reference sequence). CDR3 sequence (DNA): TGCAGTGCTAGAGCGCATAGTAGCGGTACCCAGTACTAC. Translation gives CSARAHSSGTQYY.

CDR3 residues: CASSWSSGNEQFF. The CDR3 DNA sequence: TGTGCCAGTAGTTGGAGTTCAGGGAATGAGCAGTTCTTC. The J gene is TRBJ2-1, the V gene TRBV19; D may be TRBD1 (5 bases). Germline V gives CDR1 LNHDA, CDR2 SQIVND (reference sequence). The CDR3 is 13 amino acids. V lost 5 bases, J lost 7 bases, and 12 bases lay in between. Filled out from reference TRBV19 and TRBJ2-1, the complete variable domain reads DGGITQSPKYLFRKEGQNVTLSCEQNLNHDAMYWYRQDPGQGLRLIYYSQIVNDFQKGDIAEGYSVSREKKESFPLTVTSAQKNPTAFYLCASSWSSGNEQFFGPGTRLTVL.

This clonotype was observed once. Its ends do not fully match the called genes, so a read error is possible. This chain links TRBV11-2 with TRBJ2-2; the D call may be TRBD1 or TRBD2 (5 bases each). From germline, CDR1 is SGHAT and CDR2 FQNNGV. The CDR3 sequence is 13 residues long. The CDR3 loop reads CTSSLDGTGEMFF. CDR3 in DNA: TGTACCAGCAGCTTAGATGGGACCGGGGAGATGTTTTTT.

With regard to this clonotype: A much larger clone differs by one base, so this may be a read error. The conserved final phenylalanine or tryptophan is absent from the CDR3, which likely points to a read error. The chain is built from TRBV6-6 and TRBJ2-7; TRBD1 aligns across 7 bases. The CDR3 sequence is 12 residues long. Germline assignment: CDR1 MNHNY and CDR2 SVGAGI (reference sequence). The V segment lost 5 bases and the J segment 9 bases; nucleotides outside the gene matches: 7. The CDR3 DNA is TGTGCCAGCAGTAGACAGGGTGGGGTGCAGTACTTA. Its translation is CASSRQGGVQYL.

Turning to this clonotype: A clone one base away is much larger, so this may be a read error. CDR3 sequence: CASNLVTNTGELFF. As DNA, the CDR3 is TGTGCCAGCAACTTAGTCACGAACACCGGGGAGCTGTTTTTT. The chain links TRBV6-5 to TRBJ2-2, with unresolved D. CDR1 is MNHEY and CDR2 is SVGAGI in the germline V gene. Trimming removed 7 bases at V and 0 bases at J, with 9 bases between. The CDR3 spans 14 residues.

Concerning this clonotype itself: A much larger clone lies one base from this, so it may be a read error. The chain's CDR3 is CSARVQGGRSYNEQFF. In DNA form, the CDR3 reads TGCAGTGCTAGAGTTCAGGGCGGGAGATCCTACAATGAGCAGTTCTTC. The rearrangement joins TRBV20-1 to TRBJ2-1; 7 nucleotides line up with TRBD2. With V trimmed by 1 base and J by 1 base, 7 bases remained unmatched. Per the germline V gene, CDR1 is DFQATT and CDR2 is SNEGSKA (reference sequence). The CDR3 totals 16 residues.

Notes on this clonotype: A much larger clone sits a single nucleotide away, making a read error possible. V gene TRBV20-1 combines with J gene TRBJ2-5; TRBD1 aligns across 7 bases. This CDR3 contains 13 residues. Germline V gene lookup returns CDR1 DFQATT and CDR2 SNEGSKA (reference sequence). V lost 3 bases and J lost 7; bases outside the gene matches: 8. CDR3 residues: CSASPTGLGTQYF. The CDR3 DNA reads TGCAGTGCTAGCCCGACAGGGTTAGGGACCCAGTACTTC.

Of note for this clonotype: A much larger clonotype is one base distant, so this may be a read error. This chain uses TRBV29-1 with TRBJ2-1; TRBD1 aligns across 10 bases. This CDR3 has 14 residues. Germline V gives CDR1 SQVTM, CDR2 ANQGSEA. The CDR3 here is CSVEGQGFNNEEFF. In DNA form, the CDR3 reads TGCAGCGTTGAGGGACAGGGGTTCAACAATGAGGAGTTCTTC.

This rearrangement joins TRBV12-3 or TRBV12-4 to TRBJ2-7; 9 bases fit TRBD1. The CDR3 extends over 15 amino acids. Losses at the gene ends were 6 bases for V and 5 bases for J; bases not matched to a gene: 11. CDR3 region: CASSRGQGVWNEQYF. The DNA of the CDR3 is TGTGCCAGCAGCCGGGGACAGGGTGTATGGAACGAGCAGTACTTC.